This TCR beta chain was profiled in a study of T cells in Graves' hyperthyroidism and ophthalmopathy. The CDR3 is made up of 13 amino acids. The germline V gene has CDR1 SGHNT and CDR2 YYREEE (reference sequence). Trimming left V 2 bases short and J 4 bases short, with 9 bases between. Amplification of TCR beta CDR3 regions used RNA as the template. During a first-round RT-PCR of the TCR CDR3, the HTBI primer set was used. TCRdb independently ran MiXCR on the multiplex PCR reads; one entry per CDR3 protein. The sample has 690,000 or so distinct CDR3 sequences, roughly a sixth seen once; the top ten hold around 15%. Clinical symptoms, serum thyroxine, TRAb, thyroid ultrasound and orbital computed tomography established diagnosis. Study outcomes and limitations: Blood also held most thyroid clonotypes expanded beyond 0.001.

In the case of this clonotype: Its antigen is unidentified.

The TCR originated in a woman in her forties or fifties with Graves' hyperthyroidism that later progressed to Graves' ophthalmopathy. The specimen was blood. This chain links TRBV5-4 with TRBJ1-1; D remains unclear. In nucleotides, the CDR3 is TGTGCCAGCAGCTTCAGCTTGTTCACTGAAGCTTTCTTT. This gives the protein CASSFSLFTEAFF.